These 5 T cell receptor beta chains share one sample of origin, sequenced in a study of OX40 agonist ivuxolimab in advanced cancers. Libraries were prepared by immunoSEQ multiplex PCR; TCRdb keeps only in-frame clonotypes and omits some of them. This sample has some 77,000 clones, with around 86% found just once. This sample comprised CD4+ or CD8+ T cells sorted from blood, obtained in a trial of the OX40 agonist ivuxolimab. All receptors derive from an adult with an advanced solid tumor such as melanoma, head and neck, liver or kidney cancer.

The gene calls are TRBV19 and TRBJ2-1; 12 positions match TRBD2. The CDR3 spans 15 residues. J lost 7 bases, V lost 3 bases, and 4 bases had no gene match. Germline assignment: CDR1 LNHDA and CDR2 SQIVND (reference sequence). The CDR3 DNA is TGTGCCAGTAGTATCCGACTAGCGGGAGATAATGAGCAGTTCTTC. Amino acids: CASSIRLAGDNEQFF.

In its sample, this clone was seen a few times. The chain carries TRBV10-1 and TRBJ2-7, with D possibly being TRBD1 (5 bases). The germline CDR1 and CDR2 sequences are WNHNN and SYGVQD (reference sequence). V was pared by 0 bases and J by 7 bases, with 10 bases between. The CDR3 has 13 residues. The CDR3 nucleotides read TGCGCCAGCAGTGAGTCTTCCAGGGTGGAGCAGTACTTC. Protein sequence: CASSESSRVEQYF.

The CDR3 sequence is CATSRDSRGDDEQFF. DNA for the CDR3: TGTGCCACCAGCAGAGATTCCCGGGGGGACGATGAGCAGTTCTTC. The chain carries TRBV15 and TRBJ2-1; 7 bases line up with TRBD2. The CDR3 extends over 15 amino acids. Germline values: CDR1 LNHNV, CDR2 YYDKDF (reference sequence). The J segment lost 8 bases and the V segment lost 0 bases, leaving 7 bases of the junction unmatched.

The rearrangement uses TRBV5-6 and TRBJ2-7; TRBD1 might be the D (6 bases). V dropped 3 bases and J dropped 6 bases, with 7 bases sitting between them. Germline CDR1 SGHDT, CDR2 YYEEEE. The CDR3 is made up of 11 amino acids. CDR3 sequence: CASSWGREQYF. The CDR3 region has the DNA TGTGCCAGCAGCTGGGGGCGCGAGCAGTACTTC.

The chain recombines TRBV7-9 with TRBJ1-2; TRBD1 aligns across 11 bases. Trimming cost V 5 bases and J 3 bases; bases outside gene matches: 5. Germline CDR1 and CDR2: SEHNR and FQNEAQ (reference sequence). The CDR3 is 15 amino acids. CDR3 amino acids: CASSTWTGGDYGYTF. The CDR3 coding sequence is TGTGCCAGCAGCACCTGGACAGGGGGCGACTATGGCTACACCTTC.